This TCR beta chain was found in a study of T cell responses to AZD1222 COVID-19 vaccine. Germline V gene data show CDR1 as SQVTM and CDR2 as ANQGSEA. The CDR3 is 12 amino acids. Trimming took off 6 bases at V and 5 bases at J, with 10 bases between the two ends. Details on this clone: The target antigen is unknown.

Generated by immunoSEQ multiplex PCR, the TCRdb table keeps only in-frame clones and is missing some. The table lists about 27,000 clones, over 80% of them singletons. Study observations and caveats: Baseline seropositivity characterized only a handful of AZD1222 recipients.

Sequencing was performed on peripheral blood, taken 28 days after the second AZD1222 dose. The gene calls are TRBV29-1 and TRBJ1-4; maybe TRBD1 (5 bases). The TCR comes from an adult who received the AZD1222 COVID-19 vaccine. The CDR3 sequence is CSVQVSNEKLFF. CDR3 sequence (DNA): TGCAGCGTACAGGTTTCCAATGAAAAACTGTTTTTT. Full variable domain (missing parts from reference TRBV29-1 and TRBJ1-4): SAVISQKPSRDICQRGTSLTIQCQVDSQVTMMFWYRQQPGQSLTLIATANQGSEATYESGFVIDKFPISRPNLTFSTLTVSNMSPEDSSIYLCSVQVSNEKLFFGSGTQLSVL.